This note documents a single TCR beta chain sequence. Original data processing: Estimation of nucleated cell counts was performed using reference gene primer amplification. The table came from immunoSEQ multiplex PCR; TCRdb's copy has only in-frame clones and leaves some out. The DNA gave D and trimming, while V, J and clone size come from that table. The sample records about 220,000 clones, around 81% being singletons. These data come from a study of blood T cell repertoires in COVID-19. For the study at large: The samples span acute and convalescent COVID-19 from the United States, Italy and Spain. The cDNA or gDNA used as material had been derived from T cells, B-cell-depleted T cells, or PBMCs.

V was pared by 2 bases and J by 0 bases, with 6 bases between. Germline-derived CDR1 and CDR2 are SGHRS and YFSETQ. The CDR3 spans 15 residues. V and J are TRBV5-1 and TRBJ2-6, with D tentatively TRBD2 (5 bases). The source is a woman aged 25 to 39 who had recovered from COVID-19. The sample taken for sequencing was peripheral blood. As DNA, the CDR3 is TGCGCCAGCAGCTTTCGGGGCTCTGGGGCCAACGTCCTGACTTTC. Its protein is CASSFRGSGANVLTF.